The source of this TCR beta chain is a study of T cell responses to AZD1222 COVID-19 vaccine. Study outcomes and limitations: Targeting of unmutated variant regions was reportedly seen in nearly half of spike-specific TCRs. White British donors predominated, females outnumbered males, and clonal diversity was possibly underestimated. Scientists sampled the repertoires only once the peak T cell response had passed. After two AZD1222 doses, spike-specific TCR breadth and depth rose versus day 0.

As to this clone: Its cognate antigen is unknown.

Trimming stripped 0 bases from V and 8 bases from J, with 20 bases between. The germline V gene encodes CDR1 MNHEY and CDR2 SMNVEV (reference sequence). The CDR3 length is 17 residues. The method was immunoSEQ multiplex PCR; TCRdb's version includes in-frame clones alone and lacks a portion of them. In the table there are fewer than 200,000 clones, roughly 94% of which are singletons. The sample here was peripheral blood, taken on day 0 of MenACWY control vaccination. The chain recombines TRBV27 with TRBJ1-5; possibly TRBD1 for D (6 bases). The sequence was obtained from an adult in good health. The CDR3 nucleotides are TGTGCCAGCAGTTTATCGACTCTCCAGGGGAGCATCGAGCCCCAGCATTTT. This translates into CASSLSTLQGSIEPQHF.